This T cell receptor beta chain was retrieved from a study of blood T cell repertoires in COVID-19. Clones were sequenced by immunoSEQ multiplex PCR, and TCRdb holds only the in-frame ones, with some missing. The profile covers some 160,000 clones, with around 84% appearing a single time and approximately 8% taken by the ten largest. V trimming: 5 bases; J trimming: 5 bases; junction bases outside the gene matches: 5. CDR1 is SGHNT, CDR2 YENEEA, per germline. This CDR3 is 16 amino acids long. This clone occurred a few times. This clonotype was sampled from a woman aged 45 to 65 who had recovered from COVID-19. The specimen sequenced was PBMCs or T cells enriched from blood (not recorded which). The V call is TRBV11-3, the J call TRBJ2-5; 16 bases line up with TRBD2. The CDR3, as DNA: TGTGCCAGCAGCCGGGGACTAGCGGGGGGGCCCGAGACCCAGTACTTC. Its protein product is CASSRGLAGGPETQYF.